One and the same sample provided the 11 T cell receptor beta chains below, sequenced in a study of T cell changes during pregnancy in multiple sclerosis. The method was immunoSEQ multiplex PCR; TCRdb's version includes in-frame clones alone and lacks a portion of them. Of 65,000 to 85,000 clones listed, 94% are singletons. This specimen was peripheral blood, taken in the second trimester of pregnancy. Receptor source: a female donor in good health, enrolled as a control in a pregnancy study.

The V gene is TRBV6-4, the J gene TRBJ1-1; 9 bases are a match to TRBD1. The J segment lost 0 bases and the V segment lost 7 bases, leaving 12 bases of the junction unmatched. This CDR3 is built from 17 residues. The germline V gene encodes CDR1 MRHNA and CDR2 SNTAGT. The CDR3 region is CASNREDRGHMNTEAFF. The CDR3 DNA reads TGTGCCAGCAATAGGGAGGACAGGGGACACATGAACACTGAAGCTTTCTTT.

The J gene is TRBJ2-1, the V gene TRBV28, with 8 bases matching TRBD1. J gave up 4 bases and V 4 bases, and 6 bases lay outside the gene matches. The CDR3 is 15 amino acids. Germline V CDR1 and CDR2: MDHEN, SYDVKM. CDR3: CASSSYRGIYNEQFF. In DNA, the CDR3 is TGTGCCAGCAGTTCTTACAGGGGGATTTACAATGAGCAGTTCTTC.

On this clone itself: One junction end does not reproduce the germline sequence, and a read error may be involved. V and J are TRBV7-7 and TRBJ2-2; D possibly corresponds to TRBD1 (6 bases). The CDR3 extends over 15 amino acids. Germline V gene lookup returns CDR1 SSHAT and CDR2 FNYEAQ (reference sequence). CDR3 bases: TGTGCTAGCAGCTCAGTACAGGGCTCCACCGGGGAGCTGTTTTTT. Its translation is CASSSVQGSTGELFF.

The V and J genes are TRBV5-8 and TRBJ1-1, with a weak D call TRBD1 (5 bases). The germline V and J ends were trimmed by 2 bases and 4 bases, with 12 bases remaining between them. The germline V gene has CDR1 SGHTS and CDR2 YDEGEE. This CDR3 region has 14 residues. As DNA, the CDR3 is TGTGCCAGCAGCTTACAAACCGGGGGCACTGAAGCTTTCTTT. Translation gives CASSLQTGGTEAFF. The full variable domain, with the rest looked up from reference TRBV5-8 and TRBJ1-1, is EAGVTQSPTHLIKTRGQQATLRCSPISGHTSVYWYQQALGLGLQFLLWYDEGEERNRGNFPPRFSGRQFPNYSSELNVNALELEDSALYLCASSLQTGGTEAFFGQGTRLTVV.

This sequence joins TRBV5-1 and TRBJ2-1; 11 bases align to TRBD2. This CDR3 has 17 amino acids. V lost 0 bases and J lost 7; bases outside the gene matches: 9. Germline V lookup: CDR1 SGHRS, CDR2 YFSETQ. The DNA for the CDR3 is TGCGCCAGCAGCTTGGGGCCACTAGCGGGAGAGGGTAATGAGCAGTTCTTC. Protein: CASSLGPLAGEGNEQFF.

The rearrangement uses TRBV9 and TRBJ2-3; 10 bases agree with TRBD1. There are 15 residues in the CDR3. The V segment lost 6 bases and the J segment 3 bases; nucleotides outside the gene matches: 7. Germline lookup yields CDR1 SGDLS and CDR2 YYNGEE. The CDR3 loop is CASTPRGQGTDTQYF. The CDR3 DNA follows: TGTGCCAGCACCCCAAGGGGACAGGGGACAGATACGCAGTATTTT.

This clone was seen more than once but under ten times. The genes are TRBV28 and TRBJ1-1; possible D gene TRBD1, 5 bases. This CDR3 has 13 residues. The V gene's germline CDR1 is MDHEN and CDR2 SYDVKM. V lost 3 bases and J 5 bases, leaving 10 bases between the germline ends. Here the CDR3 DNA reads TGTGCCAGCAGTTTTTCAGGGCAGACTGAAGCTTTCTTT. Translation: CASSFSGQTEAFF.

The genes are TRBV29-1 and TRBJ2-2; a weak D match, TRBD1 (6 bases). The CDR3 is 15 residues long. Looked up from germline, CDR1 is SQVTM and CDR2 is ANQGSEA. The CDR3 loop reads CTPRFRGGAGGELFF. CDR3 nucleotides: TGCACTCCAAGGTTCCGAGGGGGTGCTGGCGGGGAGCTGTTTTTT.

This chain connects TRBV5-1 to TRBJ2-7, with D uncertain. Trimming took 2 bases from V and 1 from J, leaving 10 bases between them. Germline CDR1 is SGHRS and CDR2 is YFSETQ. The CDR3 has 14 amino acids. CDR3 residues: CASSFSALSYEQYF. The CDR3 DNA reads TGCGCCAGCAGCTTCAGCGCCTTATCCTACGAGCAGTACTTC.

V gene TRBV21-1 combines with J gene TRBJ2-7; the D call in the table, TRBD1, was not verified against the DNA. TRBV21-1 is described as a pseudogene. The CDR3 extends over 15 amino acids. The DNA for the CDR3 is TGTGCCAGCAGCAGCAACCGGGACAGGGTAGACGAGCAGTACTTC. It specifies CASSSNRDRVDEQYF.

This clone was observed once. The chain employs TRBV7-9 and TRBJ2-2; perhaps TRBD1 as D (5 bases). The CDR3 sequence is 15 residues long. CDR1 and CDR2 (germline): SEHNR, FQNEAQ (reference sequence). V lost 2 bases and J 0 bases, leaving 7 bases between the germline ends. The CDR3 protein is CASSLRQTNTGELFF. Here the CDR3 DNA reads TGTGCCAGCAGCTTACGACAGACGAACACCGGGGAGCTGTTTTTT.